Listed below are T cell receptor beta chains from one sample, sequenced in a study of OX40 agonist ivuxolimab in advanced cancers. Here immunoSEQ multiplex PCR was the method, and the copy in TCRdb shows in-frame clones only, minus some. The top ten hold about 0.8% of the sample, which has some 95,000 clones, 80% to 90% seen once. Sequencing was performed on CD4+ or CD8+ T cells sorted from blood, taken in a trial of the OX40 agonist ivuxolimab. Every receptor here comes from an adult with an advanced solid tumor such as melanoma, head and neck, liver or kidney cancer. CDR3s include the opening cysteine and the closing phenylalanine or tryptophan. Fields, in order: clone size, V gene, J gene, D gene, CDR3 protein, CDR3 DNA. D genes are given only for firm matches. The size entry is marked missing in some rows and otherwise reads once, few, many or a size class.

-	TRBV6-6	TRBJ2-1	TRBD1	CASSSQGAGEQFF	TGTGCCAGCAGTTCCCAGGGGGCGGGTGAGCAGTTCTTC
-	TRBV7-2	TRBJ2-3	-	CASSSDGITQYF	TGTGCCAGCAGCTCCGACGGCATAACGCAGTATTTT
-	TRBV6-4	TRBJ2-2	-	CASKSSGANTGELFF	TGTGCCTCTAAGTCGTCAGGGGCGAACACCGGGGAGCTGTTTTTT
-	TRBV10-3	TRBJ2-4	TRBD2	CAAGGSKNIQYF	TGTGCCGCCGGGGGGTCCAAAAACATTCAGTACTTC
-	TRBV7-8	TRBJ1-2	-	CASSAQGFDNYGYTF	TGTGCCAGCAGCGCACAGGGATTCGACAACTATGGCTACACCTTC
-	TRBV10-3	TRBJ2-7	-	CAISESGSSYEQYF	TGTGCCATCAGTGAGTCGGGTTCATCCTACGAGCAGTACTTC
-	TRBV6-5	TRBJ2-3	-	CASSPARERADTQYF	TGTGCCAGCAGTCCTGCCCGGGAGAGAGCAGATACGCAGTATTTT
-	TRBV7-2	TRBJ2-3	-	CASSLAGQNTDTQYF	TGTGCCAGCAGCTTAGCAGGACAGAACACAGATACGCAGTATTTT
-	TRBV2	TRBJ1-4	-	CASSEWQGREKLFF	TGTGCCAGCAGTGAATGGCAGGGGCGTGAAAAACTGTTTTTT
-	TRBV30	TRBJ1-1	-	CAGQKLTENTEAFF	TGTGCCGGTCAGAAACTTACAGAGAACACTGAAGCTTTCTTT
-	TRBV6-5	TRBJ2-1	TRBD2	CASHQRGYNEQFF	TGTGCCAGCCACCAGCGGGGGTACAATGAGCAGTTCTTC
-	TRBV19	TRBJ2-1	TRBD2	CASRPGLAGFNEQFF	TGTGCCAGTAGACCGGGACTAGCGGGATTTAATGAGCAGTTCTTC
few	TRBV9	TRBJ1-1	-	CASSVSTNTEAFF	TGTGCCAGCAGCGTATCGACGAACACTGAAGCTTTCTTT
-	TRBV19	TRBJ1-5	TRBD1	CASSIRQGGQPQHF	TGTGCCAGTAGTATAAGACAGGGCGGTCAGCCCCAGCATTTT
-	TRBV7-2	TRBJ1-2	TRBD1	CASSRAQGRDGYTF	TGTGCCAGCAGCCGTGCACAGGGGAGGGATGGCTACACCTTC
-	TRBV6-5	TRBJ1-2	-	CASSPRGGQGYGYTF	TGTGCCAGCAGCCCCCGGGGGGGCCAGGGCTATGGCTACACCTTC
-	TRBV9	TRBJ1-5	-	CASSVGLSSNQPQHF	TGTGCCAGCAGCGTAGGGCTCTCTAGCAATCAGCCCCAGCATTTT
-	TRBV5-1	TRBJ2-2	TRBD1	CASSQSTGGTGELFF	TGCGCCAGCAGCCAATCGACAGGGGGCACCGGGGAGCTGTTTTTT
-	TRBV5-1	TRBJ2-1	TRBD2	CASSLEAAGGPNEQFF	TGCGCCAGCAGCTTGGAGGCGGCGGGAGGGCCCAATGAGCAGTTCTTC
-	TRBV5-1	TRBJ1-2	-	CASSLDGIGYTF	TGCGCCAGCAGCTTGGACGGAATTGGCTACACCTTC
-	TRBV4-3	TRBJ1-2	-	CASSQRDTYGYTF	TGCGCCAGCAGCCAAAGGGACACCTATGGCTACACCTTC
-	TRBV7-2	TRBJ2-7	-	CASSSSGTDSYEQYF	TGTGCCAGCAGCTCCTCCGGGACTGACTCCTACGAGCAGTACTTC
-	TRBV29-1	TRBJ2-1	-	CSVEGTFSYNEQFF	TGCAGCGTCGAGGGGACTTTCTCCTACAATGAGCAGTTCTTC
-	TRBV4-1	TRBJ1-4	TRBD1	CASSRGQGEDEKLFF	TGCGCCAGCAGCCGTGGACAGGGGGAAGATGAAAAACTGTTTTTT
-	TRBV28	TRBJ2-7	-	CASSSPWAEQYF	TGTGCCAGCAGTTCCCCCTGGGCCGAGCAGTACTTC
-	TRBV6-1	TRBJ1-1	-	CASSAFGTEAFF	TGTGCCAGCTCAGCCTTTGGCACTGAAGCTTTCTTT
-	TRBV2	TRBJ1-5	TRBD1	CASSPEGGGAWQPQHF	TGTGCCAGCAGTCCGGAGGGAGGGGGCGCTTGGCAGCCCCAGCATTTT
-	TRBV6-5	TRBJ1-2	-	CASSYTGGLGYGYTF	TGTGCCAGCAGTTACACGGGGGGGCTGGGCTATGGCTACACCTTC
-	TRBV2	TRBJ1-2	TRBD1	CASRTGDSYGYTF	TGTGCCAGCAGGACAGGGGACAGCTATGGCTACACCTTC
-	TRBV11-1	TRBJ2-1	TRBD2	CASRGLAGGHEQFF	TGTGCCAGCAGGGGACTAGCGGGAGGGCATGAGCAGTTCTTC
-	TRBV19	TRBJ2-5	-	CASSIRGSQETQYF	TGTGCCAGTAGTATACGGGGATCCCAAGAGACCCAGTACTTC
-	TRBV11-3	TRBJ2-2	-	CASSLDGGELFF	TGTGCCAGCAGCTTAGACGGCGGGGAGCTGTTTTTT
-	TRBV14	TRBJ1-1	-	CASSPKKREAFF	TGTGCCAGCAGTCCAAAAAAGAGAGAAGCTTTCTTT
few	TRBV5-6	TRBJ1-3	-	CASSLGGIGNTIYF	TGTGCCAGCAGCTTGGGGGGAATTGGAAACACCATATATTTT
-	TRBV20-1	TRBJ1-1	-	CSARSSAKAFF	TGCAGTGCTAGATCGTCAGCAAAAGCTTTCTTT
-	TRBV11-3	TRBJ2-1	TRBD2	CASSVGRANDEQFF	TGTGCCAGCAGCGTCGGGAGGGCCAACGATGAGCAGTTCTTC
-	TRBV6-1	TRBJ2-7	-	CASSIRTGTYEQYF	TGTGCCAGCAGTATACGAACAGGGACCTACGAGCAGTACTTC
-	TRBV11-2	TRBJ2-3	-	CASSSLGPGVRADTQYF	TGTGCCAGCAGCTCCCTGGGACCAGGGGTCCGCGCAGATACGCAGTATTTT
-	TRBV5-5	TRBJ1-1	-	CASSSGPYDPEAFF	TGTGCCAGCAGCTCGGGTCCTTACGACCCTGAAGCTTTCTTT
-	TRBV28	TRBJ1-6	TRBD1	CASSTGTGGSPLHF	TGTGCCAGCAGCACCGGGACAGGAGGGTCACCCCTCCACTTT
-	TRBV18	TRBJ1-1	TRBD1	CASFTGGDTEAFF	TGTGCCAGCTTTACAGGGGGGGACACTGAAGCTTTCTTT
-	TRBV7-2	TRBJ2-2	TRBD2	CASTLASGRTGELFF	TGTGCCAGCACCTTGGCTAGCGGTCGCACCGGGGAGCTGTTTTTT
-	TRBV10-3	TRBJ2-5	TRBD2	CAISVRVAGVGPGWETQYF	TGTGCCATCAGCGTACGTGTAGCGGGAGTCGGCCCCGGGTGGGAGACCCAGTACTTC
-	TRBV5-6	TRBJ2-3	TRBD2	CASSFTSGPDTQYF	TGTGCCAGCAGCTTCACTAGCGGGCCAGATACGCAGTATTTT
-	TRBV6-5	TRBJ1-6	TRBD1	CASTTLGQGNSPLHF	TGTGCCAGCACTACCTTGGGACAGGGGAATTCACCCCTCCACTTT
-	TRBV6-5	TRBJ1-3	TRBD1	CASSWGTESNTIYF	TGTGCCAGCAGTTGGGGGACAGAATCAAACACCATATATTTT
-	TRBV5-1	TRBJ2-5	TRBD2	CASSLLGLAGGGTQETQYF	TGCGCCAGCTCCCTCTTGGGACTAGCGGGAGGGGGGACCCAAGAGACCCAGTACTTC
-	TRBV5-5	TRBJ2-3	TRBD1	CASSPGQFTSTQYF	TGTGCCAGCAGCCCGGGACAGTTCACGTCTACGCAGTATTTT
-	TRBV11-2	TRBJ1-1	-	CASSFNPVAEAFF	TGTGCCAGCAGCTTTAACCCCGTAGCTGAAGCTTTCTTT
-	TRBV5-1	TRBJ1-1	-	CASRLQGEAFF	TGCGCCAGCAGGCTACAGGGAGAAGCTTTCTTT
-	TRBV29-1	TRBJ1-1	TRBD1	CSVWTGDAAFF	TGCAGCGTTTGGACAGGGGATGCGGCTTTCTTT
once	TRBV9	TRBJ2-3	TRBD1	CASSATTGGSSTQYF	TGTGCCAGCAGCGCCACTACAGGGGGCAGTTCTACGCAGTATTTT
-	TRBV27	TRBJ2-6	-	CASRGRYSGANVLTF	TGTGCCAGCAGAGGCAGATACTCTGGGGCCAACGTCCTGACTTTC
-	TRBV18	TRBJ1-2	-	CASSYRDFGYTF	TGTGCCAGCTCTTACAGGGACTTCGGCTACACCTTC
-	TRBV28	TRBJ1-4	TRBD1	CASSLTGRREKLFF	TGTGCCAGCAGTTTGACAGGGCGTCGTGAAAAACTGTTTTTT
-	TRBV5-1	TRBJ1-5	-	CASSLGILEGNQPQHF	TGCGCCAGCAGCTTGGGAATTCTAGAAGGCAATCAGCCCCAGCATTTT